Below, one T cell receptor (beta chain) is given with its context. As yet, its antigen is unknown. Other DNA sequences in this sample translate to the same CDR3. Separate from the approximately 700-subject first cohort was the approximately 130-subject validation cohort, to which the donors belonged. The V gene's germline CDR1 is PRHDT and CDR2 FYEKMQ (reference sequence). V lost 0 bases and J 11 bases, leaving 10 bases between the germline ends. The CDR3 is 12 residues long. This sample is part of a study of cytomegalovirus exposure and HLA in healthy donors. The protocol was immunoSEQ multiplex PCR, while the TCRdb copy is restricted to in-frame clones and leaves out a portion. The sample consists of roughly 300,000 clones, around 90% of them appearing once. Study-level findings and limits: Reports described diagnosis of cytomegalovirus status by the classifier as highly specific and sensitive. Among TCR sequences, most were rare, though some public TCRs appeared in many donors. The study listed 164 cytomegalovirus-associated TCR beta chains.

The sequenced sample consisted of PBMCs. This sequence originates from a woman in her thirties in good health and CMV-seropositive. The chain combines TRBV13 with TRBJ1-1; D possibly corresponds to TRBD1 (5 bases). CDR3 bases: TGTGCCAGCAGCTTAGGGCGAGGGGAGGCTTTCTTT. This translates into CASSLGRGEAFF. Full variable domain (rest looked up from reference TRBV13 and TRBJ1-1): AAGVIQSPRHLIKEKRETATLKCYPIPRHDTVYWYQQGPGQDPQFLISFYEKMQSDKGSIPDRFSAQQFSDYHSELNMSSLELGDSALYFCASSLGRGEAFFGQGTRLTVV.